These 3 T cell receptor beta chains originate from one sample sequenced in a study of OX40 agonist ivuxolimab in advanced cancers. The method was the immunoSEQ multiplex PCR assay. The table comes from immuneACCESS by way of TCRdb, which keeps in-frame sequences with V and J called. Part of the clones is missing from these tables; in studies checked, under half for an unresolved V gene and the rest for unknown reasons. In all, the sample holds approximately 67,000 clones, and more than 75% of those were seen once. The biggest ten clones account for about 7.9% of the sample. The source material was CD4+ or CD8+ T cells sorted from blood, sampled in a trial of the OX40 agonist ivuxolimab. Source of these receptors: an adult with an advanced solid tumor such as melanoma, head and neck, liver or kidney cancer.

The chain links TRBV7-3 to TRBJ2-1; D perhaps matches TRBD2 (6 bases). V was shortened by 7 bases and J by 7 bases, with 14 bases between the two germline ends. The CDR3 runs 13 residues. Germline CDR1 reads SGHTA; CDR2 reads FQGTGA. CDR3: CASTPLAGNEQFF. The CDR3 DNA reads as TGTGCCAGCACCCCACTCGCGGGGAATGAGCAGTTCTTC.

V and J are TRBV5-1 and TRBJ1-1, with 10 bases fitting TRBD1. From germline, CDR1 is SGHRS and CDR2 YFSETQ. The CDR3 contains 15 residues. V was pared by 4 bases and J by 5 bases, with 8 bases of the junction left unmatched. The CDR3 spells CASSTGQGGFTEAFF. CDR3 DNA sequence: TGCGCCAGCAGCACCGGACAGGGGGGTTTTACTGAAGCTTTCTTT.

The V gene is TRBV28, the J gene TRBJ2-1; 11 bases align to TRBD2. CDR1 is MDHEN, CDR2 SYDVKM, per germline. V shed 3 bases, J shed 7 bases, and the junction held 14 bases outside the gene matches. The CDR3 runs 18 residues. The CDR3 DNA reads TGTGCCAGCAGTTTCGGGGCAGGGGGACTAGCGGATAGGAATGAGCAGTTCTTC. It specifies CASSFGAGGLADRNEQFF.